The clone carrying this T cell receptor (beta chain) has only one observation. The CDR3 length is 15 residues. The record originates from a study of sequential checkpoint blockade in melanoma. As to treatment: randomized to nivolumab then ipilimumab (arm A) or the reverse (arm B). Live CD3+CD8+ CD19− CD56− cells were sorted from PBMCs. Data came from immunoSEQ multiplex PCR; TCRdb stores just in-frame clones and leaves some out. There are approximately 31,000 clones in the sample; approximately 86% occur only once, and roughly 22% lies in the top ten. The chain has TRBV21-1 and TRBJ2-7; no DNA check was done on the table's D call, TRBD2. TRBV21-1 corresponds to a pseudogene. The TCR was taken from a human donor with melanoma. The input for sequencing was CD8+ T cells sorted from blood (inferred from file names), taken from a patient given nivolumab and ipilimumab in sequence. CDR3 nucleotide sequence: TGTGCCAGCAGCAAAGATACGGGATCGCCCTACGAGCAGTACTTC. This gives the protein CASSKDTGSPYEQYF.